Listed below are T cell receptor beta chains from one sample, sequenced in a study of cytomegalovirus exposure and HLA in healthy donors. Some clones are missing from TCRdb's copy, which holds only in-frame ones; the method was immunoSEQ multiplex PCR. The sample has more than 65,000 clones; around 78% are singletons. Sample: PBMCs. Receptors originate from a young man in good health and CMV-seropositive. The CDR3 runs from the conserved cysteine through the conserved F or W. The D gene is left open where the match is weak. Size values are once, few and many counts, or a class for expanded clones, and some rows have none.

d_call | clone_size | j_call | v_call | cdr3_nt | cdr3_aa
NA | NA | TRBJ1-4 | TRBV5-1 | TGCGCCAGTAGACTTCAGGGAACGAATGAAAAACTGTTTTTT | CASRLQGTNEKLFF
NA | once | TRBJ2-5 | TRBV15 | TGTGCCACCAGCTACGGAGAAGAGACCCAGTACTTC | CATSYGEETQYF
NA | NA | TRBJ1-1 | TRBV28 | TGTGCCAGCGGGGTACCGGGACACGGGAACACTGAAGCTTTCTTT | CASGVPGHGNTEAFF
TRBD2 | NA | TRBJ2-7 | TRBV7-9 | TGTGCCAGCAGCCCCCGGCGGCGGGAGGGCCTCCACGAGCAGTACTTC | CASSPRRREGLHEQYF
NA | NA | TRBJ1-2 | TRBV4-1 | TGCGCCAGCAGCCTACTCATTACCCACTATGGCTACACCTTC | CASSLLITHYGYTF
NA | NA | TRBJ1-2 | TRBV28 | TGTGCCAGCAGTTTTGGGTCGCGGGTCTATGGCTACACCTTC | CASSFGSRVYGYTF
TRBD2 | NA | TRBJ2-2 | TRBV9 | TGTGCCAGCAGACGGACTAGCGGAGACACCGGGGAGCTGTTTTTT | CASRRTSGDTGELFF
NA | NA | TRBJ1-5 | TRBV6-5 | TGTGCCAGCAGTTTTGGGACACCCGGCGGGCCCCAGCATTTT | CASSFGTPGGPQHF
NA | NA | TRBJ1-5 | TRBV4-1 | TGCGCCAGCAGCCAAGATTGGGCAGTCAATCAGCCCCAGCATTTT | CASSQDWAVNQPQHF
NA | once | TRBJ2-7 | TRBV9 | TGTGCCAGCAGCGTAGCTGAGGGTTCCTACGAGCAGTACTTC | CASSVAEGSYEQYF
NA | NA | TRBJ1-2 | TRBV6-5 | TGTGCCAGCAGTTACTACAGGGCTGGCTATGGCTACACCTTC | CASSYYRAGYGYTF
NA | once | TRBJ2-7 | TRBV7-8 | TGTGCCAGCAGCTCCCGACTCTACGAGCAGTACTTC | CASSSRLYEQYF
NA | once | TRBJ2-5 | TRBV29-1 | TGCAGCGCGGGTCCCCGGGAGACCCAGTACTTC | CSAGPRETQYF
NA | NA | TRBJ2-7 | TRBV29-1 | TGCAGCGGGGCCACAGGGGGGGGGTCTAGGGAGCAGTACTTC | CSGATGGGSREQYF
NA | NA | TRBJ2-7 | TRBV28 | TGTGCCAGCAGGTCCGTCGTATCCGAGCAGTACTTC | CASRSVVSEQYF
NA | NA | TRBJ2-1 | TRBV4-2 | TGTGCCAGCAGCCAAGAAAGAGCGGACAATGAGCAGTTCTTC | CASSQERADNEQFF
NA | NA | TRBJ2-5 | TRBV11-3 | TGTGCCAGCAGTTGGGCCCCTGGGGAGACCCAGTACTTC | CASSWAPGETQYF
NA | many | TRBJ2-3 | TRBV6-6 | TGTGCCAGCAGTTCAACTCTAGATACGCAGTATTTT | CASSSTLDTQYF
NA | NA | TRBJ2-7 | TRBV15 | TGTGCCACCAGCAGGTATCAAGCCCACTACGAGCAGTACTTC | CATSRYQAHYEQYF
NA | NA | TRBJ2-2 | TRBV6-5 | TGTGCCAGCAGTTCAAACACCGGGGAGCTGTTTTTT | CASSSNTGELFF
TRBD2 | NA | TRBJ2-3 | TRBV7-2 | TGTGCCAGCAGCTTTAGCGGGAGTACAGATACGCAGTATTTT | CASSFSGSTDTQYF
TRBD1 | NA | TRBJ1-4 | TRBV7-9 | TGTGCCACTCCCGGACAGGCTAATGAAAAACTGTTTTTT | CATPGQANEKLFF
TRBD2 | NA | TRBJ2-1 | TRBV28 | TGTGCCAGCAGTTTGCGGGAGGGCAATGAGCAGTTCTTC | CASSLREGNEQFF
TRBD1 | few | TRBJ2-2 | TRBV29-1 | TGCAGCGTTCGGACAGGGGGCTACGGGGAGCTGTTTTTT | CSVRTGGYGELFF
TRBD1 | once | TRBJ2-7 | TRBV19 | TGTGCCAGTAGTTCGACAGGGTCCGAGCAGTACTTC | CASSSTGSEQYF